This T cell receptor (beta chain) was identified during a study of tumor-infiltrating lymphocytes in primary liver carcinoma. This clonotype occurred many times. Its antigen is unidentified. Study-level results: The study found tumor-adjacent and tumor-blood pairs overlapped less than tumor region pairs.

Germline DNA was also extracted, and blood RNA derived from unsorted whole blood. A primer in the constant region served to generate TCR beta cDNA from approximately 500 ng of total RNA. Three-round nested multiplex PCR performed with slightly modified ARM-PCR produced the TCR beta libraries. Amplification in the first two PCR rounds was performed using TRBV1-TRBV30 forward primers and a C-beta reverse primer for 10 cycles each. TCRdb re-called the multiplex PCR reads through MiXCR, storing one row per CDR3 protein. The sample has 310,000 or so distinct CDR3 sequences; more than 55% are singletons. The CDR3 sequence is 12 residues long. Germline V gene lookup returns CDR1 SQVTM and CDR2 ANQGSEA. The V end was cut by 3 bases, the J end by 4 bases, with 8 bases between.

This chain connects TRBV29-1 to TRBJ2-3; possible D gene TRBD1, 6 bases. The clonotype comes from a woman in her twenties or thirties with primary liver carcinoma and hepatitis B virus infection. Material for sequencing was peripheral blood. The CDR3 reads CSVETGPDTQYF. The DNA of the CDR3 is TGCAGCGTTGAGACAGGCCCAGATACGCAGTATTTT.